This is a list of T cell receptor beta chains from one sample in a study of CXCR3-negative and CXCR3-positive naive CD8 T cells. TCRdb reprocessed the 5' RACE reads, keeping one entry per CDR3 protein, no DNA. In total, the table holds 20,000 to 25,000 distinct CDR3 sequences. What was sequenced was memory CD8+ T cells from blood. These receptors were obtained from a human donor in good health. Some clones in this sample may be carry-over from other donors' samples. Each CDR3 is given with its conserved first and last residue. Each record gives: J gene, clone size, V gene, CDR3 protein. Clone size is given for some rows only: seen once, a few or many times, or a class if the clone is expanded.

J: TRBJ2-5
size: -
V: TRBV7-6
CDR3: CASSFSRGTQETQYF

J: TRBJ2-7
size: -
V: TRBV18
CDR3: CASSRGPGEYEQYF

J: TRBJ2-1
size: -
V: TRBV7-3
CDR3: CASSEGQGYNEQFF

J: TRBJ2-1
size: -
V: TRBV5-5
CDR3: CASAEEQSSYNEQFF

J: TRBJ2-7
size: -
V: TRBV6-2/TRBV6-3
CDR3: CASSYDLAGAVGSNEQYF

J: TRBJ2-3
size: -
V: TRBV4-1
CDR3: CASSQARGLPPYF

J: TRBJ2-1
size: -
V: TRBV18
CDR3: CASSPVYNEQFF

J: TRBJ2-1
size: medium-sized
V: TRBV29-1
CDR3: CSVSDRGDYNEQFF

J: TRBJ2-7
size: -
V: TRBV7-8
CDR3: CASVRDYEQYF

J: TRBJ2-3
size: -
V: TRBV9
CDR3: CASSVDQLERGGPDTQYF

J: TRBJ2-1
size: -
V: TRBV6-5
CDR3: CASTHSGGSSYNEQFF

J: TRBJ2-1
size: -
V: TRBV12-3/TRBV12-4
CDR3: CASSLVAGSGRRYYEQFF

J: TRBJ2-5
size: -
V: TRBV12-3/TRBV12-4
CDR3: CASSLQLEETQYF

J: TRBJ2-7
size: -
V: TRBV20-1
CDR3: CSARDVVGVWYEQYF

J: TRBJ2-1
size: -
V: TRBV6-2/TRBV6-3
CDR3: CASSHRGGLNEQFF

J: TRBJ2-2
size: large
V: TRBV12-3/TRBV12-4
CDR3: CASSLVGNTGELFF

J: TRBJ2-1
size: -
V: TRBV18
CDR3: CASSPIGGLADNEQFF

J: TRBJ2-3
size: medium-sized
V: TRBV6-5
CDR3: CASSRGLAGGPSTDTQYF

J: TRBJ1-2
size: -
V: TRBV4-3
CDR3: CASSQDLTENYGYTF

J: TRBJ1-1
size: -
V: TRBV12-3/TRBV12-4
CDR3: CASSWDSTAFF

J: TRBJ2-1
size: -
V: TRBV7-9
CDR3: CASSLILWGSSYNEQFF

J: TRBJ2-7
size: -
V: TRBV10-3
CDR3: CAISESGGNYEQYF

J: TRBJ2-5
size: -
V: TRBV7-6
CDR3: CASSPTRAGGHQETQYF

J: TRBJ2-1
size: -
V: TRBV28
CDR3: CASSLDSLDEQFF

J: TRBJ1-2
size: -
V: TRBV20-1
CDR3: CSARDREGTTNYGYTF

J: TRBJ2-7
size: -
V: TRBV19
CDR3: CASSITGSSYEQYF

J: TRBJ2-7
size: -
V: TRBV7-9
CDR3: CASSAGENNEQYF

J: TRBJ2-7
size: -
V: TRBV12-3/TRBV12-4
CDR3: CASSSGGIAYEQYF

J: TRBJ2-3
size: -
V: TRBV7-9
CDR3: CASSLVPFTDTQYF

J: TRBJ2-1
size: -
V: TRBV7-7
CDR3: CASSPTTSGDHYNEQFF

J: TRBJ2-7
size: -
V: TRBV7-3
CDR3: CASSSLTGYEQYF

J: TRBJ2-7
size: -
V: TRBV7-9
CDR3: CASSPPGQGAFYEQYF

J: TRBJ2-3
size: -
V: TRBV2
CDR3: CASSEEAGGLRDTQYF

J: TRBJ2-1
size: -
V: TRBV5-1
CDR3: CASSFVPGTGRISSYNEQFF

J: TRBJ2-1
size: -
V: TRBV3-1
CDR3: CASSQEPRYEQFF

J: TRBJ2-1
size: -
V: TRBV24-1
CDR3: CATSDWGDSHKQFF

J: TRBJ2-5
size: -
V: TRBV3-1
CDR3: CASSLQGGTSGGDPRETQYF

J: TRBJ1-1
size: -
V: TRBV5-1
CDR3: CASSSFDRGVLEAFF

J: TRBJ2-7
size: -
V: TRBV29-1
CDR3: CSAGSVEGAWYEQYF